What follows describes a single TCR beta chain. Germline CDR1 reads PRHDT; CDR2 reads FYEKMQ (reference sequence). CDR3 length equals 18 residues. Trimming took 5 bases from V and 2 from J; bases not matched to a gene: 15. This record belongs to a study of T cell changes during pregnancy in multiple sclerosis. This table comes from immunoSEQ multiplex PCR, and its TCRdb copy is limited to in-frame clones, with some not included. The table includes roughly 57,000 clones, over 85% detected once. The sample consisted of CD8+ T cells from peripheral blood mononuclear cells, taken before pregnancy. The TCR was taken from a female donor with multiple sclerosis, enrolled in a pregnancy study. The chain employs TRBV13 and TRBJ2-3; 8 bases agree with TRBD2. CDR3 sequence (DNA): TGTGCCAGCAGCATAGAGGATCGCGGGGGGACGATCACAGATACGCAGTATTTT. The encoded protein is CASSIEDRGGTITDTQYF.